The 24 T cell receptor beta chains listed next were all sequenced from one sample in a study of metastatic and nonmetastatic thyroid tumors. Before thyroid surgery, none of the patients had received any treatment. TCRdb re-clonotyped the PCR reads via MiXCR. Here the sample spans tens of thousands of clones, around 26% being singletons. What was sequenced was blood. Receptors originate from a female donor with papillary thyroid cancer or a benign thyroid nodule (not recorded which). Some clones in this sample may be carry-over from other donors' samples.

The V call is TRBV20-1, the J call TRBJ1-1; the D is unclear. This CDR3 spans 14 amino acids. CDR1 and CDR2 (germline): DFQATT, SNEGSKA (reference sequence). Between the trimmed V and J ends, which lost 0 bases and 0 bases, there was a span of 8 bases. CDR3 sequence (DNA): TGCAGTGCTAGAGATCAAGGAGTGAACACTGAAGCTTTCTTT. Protein product: CSARDQGVNTEAFF.

This clone was counted many times. This chain connects TRBV19 to TRBJ2-6; D gene ambiguous. Trimming removed 1 base from V and 1 base from J, with 17 bases in between. CDR1 and CDR2 from the germline V gene are LNHDA and SQIVND (reference sequence). The CDR3 runs to 19 residues. The CDR3 DNA sequence: TGTGCCAGTAGTATAGTTTGGGTCTTTTTAGGATCTGGGGCCAACGTCCTGACTTTC. This encodes CASSIVWVFLGSGANVLTF.

This rearrangement joins TRBV20-1 to TRBJ2-2; 12 bases agree with TRBD1. Germline V gene data show CDR1 as DFQATT and CDR2 as SNEGSKA (reference sequence). V shed 5 bases and J 7 bases; nucleotides not matched to a gene: 8. The CDR3 runs 15 residues. CDR3 residues: CSALLGQGAGGELFF. The CDR3 DNA reads TGCAGTGCTCTGTTGGGACAGGGGGCCGGCGGGGAGCTGTTTTTT.

This chain connects TRBV12-3 or TRBV12-4 to TRBJ2-7; TRBD2 aligns across 12 bases. Trimming at V came to 5 bases and at J to 2 bases, leaving 1 base not matched to a gene. This CDR3 region has 14 residues. Here the CDR3 reads CASSTSGRTYEQYF. CDR3 bases: TGTGCCAGCAGTACTAGCGGGAGGACCTACGAGCAGTACTTC.

In its sample, this clone was seen many times. The chain recombines TRBV15 with TRBJ2-1; maybe TRBD1 (5 bases). There are 15 residues in the CDR3. V lost 3 bases to trimming and J lost 1 base, with 10 bases between them. Germline V gene lookup returns CDR1 LNHNV and CDR2 YYDKDF (reference sequence). The CDR3 DNA reads as TGTGCCACCAGCAGGGGGCTAGGGTCCTACAATGAGCAGTTCTTC. This translates into CATSRGLGSYNEQFF. Drawing the rest from reference TRBV15 and TRBJ2-1, the complete variable domain is DAMVIQNPRYQVTQFGKPVTLSCSQTLNHNVMYWYQQKSSQAPKLLFHYYDKDFNNEADTPDNFQSRRPNTSFCFLDIRSPGLGDTAMYLCATSRGLGSYNEQFFGPGTRLTVL.

The chain combines TRBV30 with TRBJ2-3; 7 nucleotides line up with TRBD2. CDR3 length equals 13 residues. V gave up 5 bases and J gave up 7 bases; unmatched junction bases: 9. Germline V CDR1 and CDR2: GTSNPN, SVGIG (reference sequence). CDR3: CAWVEAGINTQYF. The CDR3 region has the DNA TGTGCCTGGGTAGAAGCGGGAATAAATACGCAGTATTTT.

J is TRBJ2-2 and V is TRBV5-6; D remains ambiguous. CDR3 size: 13 residues. Looked up from germline, CDR1 is SGHDT and CDR2 is YYEEEE. Trimming removed 0 bases from V and 6 bases from J, with 6 bases in between. The CDR3 reads CASSLDGPGELFF. Written as DNA, the CDR3 is TGTGCCAGCAGCTTGGACGGGCCCGGGGAGCTGTTTTTT. The variable domain in full, with the rest retrieved from reference TRBV5-6 and TRBJ2-2, is DAGVTQSPTHLIKTRGQQVTLRCSPKSGHDTVSWYQQALGQGPQFIFQYYEEEERQRGNFPDRFSGHQFPNYSSELNVNALLLGDSALYLCASSLDGPGELFFGEGSRLTVL.

The chain has TRBV6-1 and TRBJ2-7; D ambiguous. The germline V and J ends were trimmed by 5 bases and 10 bases, with 24 bases remaining between them. The CDR3 has 15 residues. Germline V gene sequence: CDR1 MNHNS, CDR2 SASEGT. The CDR3 sequence: CASSLEPAPTYYQYF. As DNA, the CDR3 is TGTGCCAGCAGTCTAGAGCCCGCACCGACCTACTATCAGTACTTC.

This clone was observed many times. The chain carries TRBV2 and TRBJ2-2, with 9 bases lining up with TRBD1. CDR3 length: 15 amino acids. The ends lost 6 bases at V and 8 bases at J; junction bases unmatched: 10. Germline V lookup: CDR1 SNHLY, CDR2 FYNNEI. CDR3 in amino acids: CASSQKWGTGGELFF. In nucleotides, the CDR3 is TGTGCCAGCAGCCAAAAGTGGGGGACAGGGGGGGAGCTGTTTTTT.

The sample holds many counts of this clone. CDR3 nucleotides: TGTGCCAGCAGTTCCCGACAGGGAAGCTATGGCTACACCTTC. It is translated as CASSSRQGSYGYTF. The chain joins TRBV27 to TRBJ1-2, with 7 bases lining up with TRBD1. Germline V CDR1 and CDR2: MNHEY, SMNVEV (reference sequence). This CDR3 has 14 amino acids. Trimming took 4 bases from V and 4 from J; bases not matched to a gene: 6.

This clone was seen only a few times. J is TRBJ2-7 and V is TRBV6-1; D might be TRBD1 or TRBD2, each matching 5 bases. CDR3 length equals 16 residues. The germline V gene encodes CDR1 MNHNS and CDR2 SASEGT. V was cut by 1 base and J by 0 bases, with 13 bases left in between. CDR3 in amino acids: CASSEGDAVSSYEQYF. CDR3 bases: TGTGCCAGCAGTGAAGGGGACGCAGTGAGCTCCTACGAGCAGTACTTC.

The chain uses TRBV19 and TRBJ1-1; the match to TRBD1 covers 10 bases. V gave up 8 bases and J gave up 4 bases; unmatched junction bases: 7. Germline V gene sequence: CDR1 LNHDA, CDR2 SQIVND (reference sequence). The CDR3 length is 14 residues. CDR3 coding DNA: TGTGCCAGTGCCGGGGACAGGGGATTCACTGAAGCTTTCTTT. This codes for CASAGDRGFTEAFF.

V gene TRBV18 combines with J gene TRBJ1-2; a possible D gene is TRBD1 (6 bases). Per the germline V gene, CDR1 is KGHSH and CDR2 is LQKENI. Trimming cost V 3 bases and J 4 bases, with 9 bases left between them. The CDR3 sequence is 13 residues long. Written as DNA, the CDR3 is TGTGCCAGCTCACCCGACAGGATCTATGGCTACACCTTC. As protein: CASSPDRIYGYTF.

In this sample, this clone turned up a few times. The chain is built from TRBV9 and TRBJ2-2; 11 nucleotides match TRBD2. Trimming removed 4 bases from V and 3 bases from J; junction bases left unmatched: 8. Germline assignment: CDR1 SGDLS and CDR2 YYNGEE. The CDR3 totals 17 residues. CDR3 nucleotides: TGTGCCAGCAGCCCCGGGACTAGCGGACACTACACCGGGGAGCTGTTTTTT. Amino acid sequence: CASSPGTSGHYTGELFF.

This clone was seen at least ten times. This may come from a read error, since a much larger clone is one base off. This specimen includes other DNA sequences encoding the same CDR3. CDR3 sequence: CASSLAGSGTEAFF. The CDR3 DNA reads as TGCGCCAGCAGCTTGGCAGGGAGTGGCACTGAAGCTTTCTTT. The chain carries TRBV5-1 and TRBJ1-1; the D gene is possibly TRBD1 (5 bases). CDR1 is SGHRS, CDR2 YFSETQ, per germline. CDR3 length equals 14 residues. Trimming cost V 0 bases and J 4 bases, with 10 bases left between them.

J is TRBJ1-2 and V is TRBV20-1, with TRBD1 matching over 11 bases. Per germline, CDR1 DFQATT and CDR2 SNEGSKA (reference sequence). Trimming took 2 bases from V and 6 from J; bases not matched to a gene: 8. The CDR3 sequence is 15 residues long. The CDR3 nucleotides are TGCAGTGCTAGATACCGGACAGGGGGCGACCATGGCTACACCTTC. Protein product: CSARYRTGGDHGYTF.

This clone showed up many times. The chain employs TRBV18 and TRBJ1-5, with D possibly being TRBD1 (5 bases). Per germline, CDR1 KGHSH and CDR2 LQKENI. CDR3 length: 19 amino acids. Trimming left V 0 bases short and J 0 bases short, with 18 bases between. The CDR3, as DNA: TGTGCCAGCTCACCACCATTCCAGCCGGGGGAACATAGCAATCAGCCCCAGCATTTT. It encodes CASSPPFQPGEHSNQPQHF.

This chain uses TRBV20-1 with TRBJ2-7; the match to TRBD1 covers 7 bases. The CDR3 is 14 amino acids. The germline V gene encodes CDR1 DFQATT and CDR2 SNEGSKA (reference sequence). The V segment lost 6 bases and the J segment 1 base; nucleotides outside the gene matches: 9. The CDR3 here is CSANGTVNSYEQYF. The CDR3 nucleotides read TGCAGTGCCAACGGGACAGTAAATTCCTACGAGCAGTACTTC.

The chain combines TRBV5-1 with TRBJ1-3; TRBD1 is a possible D gene (6 bases). Germline CDR1 reads SGHRS; CDR2 reads YFSETQ. Deletions cut 3 bases from V and 7 bases from J, with 17 bases between. There are 15 residues in the CDR3. CDR3 in DNA: TGCGCCAGCAGCTCTGTTTCGGGACAAGCGAACACCATATATTTT. Its translation: CASSSVSGQANTIYF.

There are many counts of this clone. The genes are TRBV20-1 and TRBJ2-7; D gene uncertain. Germline V lookup: CDR1 DFQATT, CDR2 SNEGSKA (reference sequence). This CDR3 contains 16 residues. V gave up 3 bases and J gave up 3 bases, with 21 bases separating them. The DNA of the CDR3 is TGCAGTGCTAGGCCCTTTGAGACCTTAATACACTACGAGCAGTACTTC. Its translation is CSARPFETLIHYEQYF.

This clone occurred a few times. The V gene is TRBV27, the J gene TRBJ1-2; 8 nucleotides align to TRBD1. Germline V gene lookup returns CDR1 MNHEY and CDR2 SMNVEV (reference sequence). This CDR3 is built from 14 residues. With 5 bases clipped from V and 8 bases from J, the junction kept 10 bases outside the gene matches. The CDR3 sequence: CASSTTTGGKGYTF. The CDR3 DNA reads TGTGCCAGCAGTACTACAACAGGGGGTAAAGGCTACACCTTC.

This clone was picked up a small number of times. The rearrangement uses TRBV15 and TRBJ1-6, with D tentatively TRBD1 (5 bases). The CDR3 spans 14 residues. CDR1 and CDR2 from the germline V gene are LNHNV and YYDKDF (reference sequence). The ends were cut back, 1 base at V and 8 bases at J, with 9 bases in the middle. CDR3 bases: TGTGCCACCAGCAGAGCTGGGGGGGATTCACCCCTCCACTTT. Protein sequence: CATSRAGGDSPLHF.

This clone showed up many times. The V and J genes are TRBV4-1 and TRBJ2-4; TRBD2 is a possible D gene (5 bases). V was shortened by 1 base and J by 3 bases, with 10 bases between the two germline ends. The CDR3 contains 15 residues. The germline V gene encodes CDR1 MGHRA and CDR2 YSYEKL. The CDR3 region has the DNA TGCGCCAGCAGCCAAGGCCAAGGGAGCAAAAACATTCAGTACTTC. Residues: CASSQGQGSKNIQYF.

This clone was seen many times. The V and J genes are TRBV19 and TRBJ2-2; D is uncertain. The CDR3 loop spans 16 amino acids. Germline CDR1 and CDR2: LNHDA and SQIVND (reference sequence). Trimming cost V 2 bases and J 8 bases, with 18 bases left between them. CDR3 sequence reads: CASSISPGFLSGELFF. The CDR3 nucleotides are TGTGCCAGTAGTATATCCCCTGGGTTTTTGTCGGGGGAGCTGTTTTTT.